The TCR beta chain described here comes from a study of response to subunit inactivated influenza vaccine. Whole-study findings and limits: Researchers suggested that each seasonal influenza vaccination recruits few new T cells.

Germline V gene lookup returns CDR1 GTSNPN and CDR2 SVGIG (reference sequence). V was trimmed by 3 bases and J by 3 bases, leaving 9 bases between them. The CDR3 has 13 amino acids. Concerning this clonotype: Its target is unknown.

TCRdb used MiXCR to reprocess the RT-PCR reads, holding one entry per CDR3 protein. This table holds roughly 700,000 distinct CDR3 sequences, around 14% found once. This TCR was recovered from a man aged 45-65 years who received an inactivated influenza vaccine. V and J are TRBV30 and TRBJ1-3; possible D gene TRBD1, 5 bases. Sequenced material: PBMCs from blood, taken around 15 days before vaccination. The CDR3 DNA follows: TGTGCCTGGAGCCCTGGGGGTGGAAACACCATATATTTT. It translates to CAWSPGGGNTIYF.